A selection of T cell receptor beta chains follows, all from one sample in a study of blood T cell repertoires in COVID-19. Profiled with immunoSEQ multiplex PCR; TCRdb holds only in-frame clones, not every one. In the table there are 150,000 or so clones, around 74% of which are singletons. Source material: peripheral blood. These receptors were collected from a woman aged 55 to 70 with COVID-19, enrolled during active disease. CDR3s include the opening cysteine and the closing phenylalanine or tryptophan. Each record gives: J gene, V gene, clone size, CDR3 length, D gene, CDR3 protein, CDR3 DNA. D genes are given only for firm matches. Only part of the rows carry a size: once, few, many, or a class if the clone is expanded.

j_call: TRBJ2-1; v_call: TRBV5-4; clone_size: NA; cdr3_length: 20; d_call: TRBD1; cdr3_aa: CASSGLPGQGSRASYNEQFF; cdr3_nt: TGTGCCAGCAGCGGGCTACCGGGACAGGGTTCCCGGGCATCCTACAATGAGCAGTTCTTC
j_call: TRBJ2-7; v_call: TRBV15; clone_size: NA; cdr3_length: 14; d_call: NA; cdr3_aa: CATSRDRRAWGQYF; cdr3_nt: TGTGCCACCAGCAGAGATCGCAGGGCTTGGGGGCAGTACTTC
j_call: TRBJ1-1; v_call: TRBV19; clone_size: few; cdr3_length: 16; d_call: NA; cdr3_aa: CASSIRSDSGGTEAFF; cdr3_nt: TGTGCCAGTAGTATTCGGTCCGACAGTGGCGGCACTGAAGCTTTCTTT
j_call: TRBJ1-2; v_call: TRBV28; clone_size: once; cdr3_length: 15; d_call: TRBD1; cdr3_aa: CASITSGTGGYGYTF; cdr3_nt: TGTGCCAGCATCACCTCGGGAACAGGGGGCTATGGCTACACCTTC
j_call: TRBJ2-3; v_call: TRBV7-9; clone_size: few; cdr3_length: 16; d_call: TRBD2; cdr3_aa: CASSPRTSGVPDTQYF; cdr3_nt: TGTGCCAGCAGCCCCCGGACTAGCGGGGTCCCAGATACGCAGTATTTT
j_call: TRBJ1-1; v_call: TRBV29-1; clone_size: few; cdr3_length: 12; d_call: NA; cdr3_aa: CSVESGGSEAFF; cdr3_nt: TGCAGCGTTGAGTCTGGAGGGAGTGAAGCTTTCTTT
j_call: TRBJ2-1; v_call: TRBV7-9; clone_size: NA; cdr3_length: 15; d_call: TRBD1; cdr3_aa: CASSRYRGMIDEQFF; cdr3_nt: TGTGCCAGCAGCCGATACAGGGGAATGATCGATGAGCAGTTCTTC
j_call: TRBJ1-2; v_call: TRBV28; clone_size: NA; cdr3_length: 13; d_call: NA; cdr3_aa: CASRTVYNYGYTF; cdr3_nt: TGTGCCAGCCGGACAGTCTATAACTATGGCTACACCTTC
j_call: TRBJ2-1; v_call: TRBV19; clone_size: NA; cdr3_length: 17; d_call: NA; cdr3_aa: CASSIGVLLRQYNEQFF; cdr3_nt: TGTGCCAGTAGTATAGGAGTTCTCCTGAGACAGTACAATGAGCAGTTCTTC
j_call: TRBJ1-1; v_call: TRBV3-1/TRBV3-2; clone_size: once; cdr3_length: 13; d_call: TRBD1; cdr3_aa: CASSQTGLTEAFF; cdr3_nt: TGTGCCAGCAGCCAGACAGGGCTCACTGAAGCTTTCTTT
j_call: TRBJ2-1; v_call: TRBV4-2; clone_size: once; cdr3_length: 16; d_call: TRBD1; cdr3_aa: CASSQDPGQGVNEQFF; cdr3_nt: TGTGCCAGCAGCCAAGATCCGGGACAGGGAGTCAATGAGCAGTTCTTC
j_call: TRBJ1-6; v_call: TRBV7-9; clone_size: NA; cdr3_length: 15; d_call: NA; cdr3_aa: CASSLEAGTFSPLHF; cdr3_nt: TGTGCCAGCAGCTTAGAGGCAGGGACTTTTTCACCCCTCCACTTT
j_call: TRBJ2-5; v_call: TRBV5-1; clone_size: NA; cdr3_length: 17; d_call: TRBD2; cdr3_aa: CASSPSPGGGVFGTQYF; cdr3_nt: TGCGCCAGCAGCCCCTCACCCGGCGGGGGGGTGTTCGGGACCCAGTACTTC
j_call: TRBJ2-3; v_call: TRBV3-1/TRBV3-2; clone_size: NA; cdr3_length: 19; d_call: TRBD2; cdr3_aa: CASSQVSLLGLAGGDTQYF; cdr3_nt: TGTGCCAGCAGCCAAGTATCCCTTCTGGGACTAGCGGGAGGGGATACGCAGTATTTT
j_call: TRBJ2-1; v_call: TRBV5-4; clone_size: NA; cdr3_length: 17; d_call: TRBD2; cdr3_aa: CASSRQREASSYNEQFF; cdr3_nt: TGTGCCAGCAGTCGTCAGCGGGAGGCAAGCTCCTACAATGAGCAGTTCTTC
j_call: TRBJ1-1; v_call: TRBV20-1; clone_size: NA; cdr3_length: 13; d_call: NA; cdr3_aa: CSASRGLNTEAFF; cdr3_nt: TGCAGTGCTAGTCGAGGGCTTAACACTGAAGCTTTCTTT
j_call: TRBJ2-3; v_call: TRBV6-1; clone_size: NA; cdr3_length: 16; d_call: TRBD2; cdr3_aa: CASSATLAGGTDTQYF; cdr3_nt: TGTGCCAGCAGTGCAACCCTAGCGGGGGGCACAGATACGCAGTATTTT
j_call: TRBJ1-1; v_call: TRBV28; clone_size: NA; cdr3_length: 15; d_call: NA; cdr3_aa: CASGIGGTLNTEAFF; cdr3_nt: TGTGCCAGCGGTATAGGTGGGACACTCAACACTGAAGCTTTCTTT
j_call: TRBJ1-5; v_call: TRBV4-1; clone_size: NA; cdr3_length: 16; d_call: NA; cdr3_aa: CASSQDDRGLNQPQHF; cdr3_nt: TGCGCCAGCAGCCAAGATGATCGGGGACTCAATCAGCCCCAGCATTTT
j_call: TRBJ1-2; v_call: TRBV19; clone_size: once; cdr3_length: 13; d_call: NA; cdr3_aa: CASSIDWQDGYTF; cdr3_nt: TGTGCCAGTAGTATAGATTGGCAGGATGGCTACACCTTC
j_call: TRBJ2-7; v_call: TRBV28; clone_size: few; cdr3_length: 15; d_call: TRBD2; cdr3_aa: CASSLRLAASYEQYF; cdr3_nt: TGTGCCAGCAGTTTAAGACTAGCGGCCTCCTACGAGCAGTACTTC
j_call: TRBJ2-1; v_call: TRBV28; clone_size: NA; cdr3_length: 14; d_call: NA; cdr3_aa: CASMLAGLYNEQFF; cdr3_nt: TGTGCCAGCATGCTCGCGGGGCTTTACAATGAGCAGTTCTTC
j_call: TRBJ2-2; v_call: TRBV4-1; clone_size: NA; cdr3_length: 13; d_call: NA; cdr3_aa: CASSPQNVGELFF; cdr3_nt: TGCGCCAGCAGCCCTCAGAACGTCGGGGAGCTGTTTTTT
j_call: TRBJ1-4; v_call: TRBV10-3; clone_size: few; cdr3_length: 13; d_call: NA; cdr3_aa: CAATGSKDEKLFF; cdr3_nt: TGTGCCGCTACCGGGTCAAAAGATGAAAAACTGTTTTTT
j_call: TRBJ1-2; v_call: TRBV11-1; clone_size: NA; cdr3_length: 14; d_call: TRBD1; cdr3_aa: CASSAGTVTYGYTF; cdr3_nt: TGTGCCAGCAGCGCCGGGACAGTCACCTATGGCTACACCTTC
j_call: TRBJ2-3; v_call: TRBV19; clone_size: NA; cdr3_length: 12; d_call: NA; cdr3_aa: CASLSRTDTQYF; cdr3_nt: TGTGCCAGTCTAAGTAGAACAGATACGCAGTATTTT
j_call: TRBJ2-7; v_call: TRBV9; clone_size: NA; cdr3_length: 15; d_call: NA; cdr3_aa: CASSFEAGPGYEQYF; cdr3_nt: TGTGCCAGCAGCTTCGAGGCGGGCCCGGGCTACGAGCAGTACTTC
j_call: TRBJ2-1; v_call: TRBV4-1; clone_size: NA; cdr3_length: 14; d_call: TRBD2; cdr3_aa: CASSQDGTSYEQFF; cdr3_nt: TGCGCCAGCAGCCAAGACGGGACTAGTTATGAGCAGTTCTTC
j_call: TRBJ2-2; v_call: TRBV7-2; clone_size: NA; cdr3_length: 15; d_call: NA; cdr3_aa: CASSFQGPGTGELFF; cdr3_nt: TGTGCCAGCAGCTTTCAGGGGCCGGGCACCGGGGAGCTGTTTTTT
j_call: TRBJ2-5; v_call: TRBV24-1; clone_size: NA; cdr3_length: 16; d_call: NA; cdr3_aa: CATSDSAGAVLETQYF; cdr3_nt: TGTGCCACCAGTGATTCCGCGGGGGCTGTTCTAGAGACCCAGTACTTC
j_call: TRBJ1-5; v_call: TRBV28; clone_size: few; cdr3_length: 15; d_call: NA; cdr3_aa: CASSTPGKPYQPQHF; cdr3_nt: TGTGCCAGCAGTACCCCGGGGAAGCCGTATCAGCCCCAGCATTTT
j_call: TRBJ2-1; v_call: TRBV7-9; clone_size: NA; cdr3_length: 15; d_call: NA; cdr3_aa: CASSPPQGNYNEQFF; cdr3_nt: TGTGCCAGCAGCCCCCCCCAGGGGAACTACAATGAGCAGTTCTTC
j_call: TRBJ2-5; v_call: TRBV11-2; clone_size: NA; cdr3_length: 15; d_call: TRBD2; cdr3_aa: CASSYNSGGGETQYF; cdr3_nt: TGTGCCAGCAGCTACAATAGCGGGGGTGGGGAGACCCAGTACTTC
j_call: TRBJ1-5; v_call: TRBV19; clone_size: NA; cdr3_length: 14; d_call: NA; cdr3_aa: CASNEHLSNQPQHF; cdr3_nt: TGTGCCAGTAATGAGCACCTTAGCAATCAGCCCCAGCATTTT
j_call: TRBJ2-1; v_call: TRBV28; clone_size: once; cdr3_length: 15; d_call: NA; cdr3_aa: CASSSEQGGYNEQFF; cdr3_nt: TGTGCCAGCAGTTCGGAGCAGGGGGGATACAATGAGCAGTTCTTC
j_call: TRBJ1-6; v_call: TRBV28; clone_size: NA; cdr3_length: 12; d_call: NA; cdr3_aa: CASSQRKQGYHF; cdr3_nt: TGTGCCAGCAGTCAACGGAAGCAGGGCTATCACTTT
j_call: TRBJ1-2; v_call: TRBV7-9; clone_size: NA; cdr3_length: 15; d_call: TRBD1; cdr3_aa: CASSPTGAFSYGYTF; cdr3_nt: TGTGCCAGCAGCCCAACAGGGGCTTTCTCCTATGGCTACACCTTC
j_call: TRBJ2-1; v_call: TRBV7-6; clone_size: NA; cdr3_length: 15; d_call: NA; cdr3_aa: CASSLGPQGRHEQFF; cdr3_nt: TGTGCCAGCAGCTTAGGTCCACAGGGGAGGCATGAGCAGTTCTTC
j_call: TRBJ2-5; v_call: TRBV27; clone_size: NA; cdr3_length: 15; d_call: NA; cdr3_aa: CASSLSTQGQETQYF; cdr3_nt: TGTGCCAGCAGTTTATCGACGCAGGGACAAGAGACCCAGTACTTC
j_call: TRBJ2-5; v_call: TRBV10-3; clone_size: NA; cdr3_length: 15; d_call: NA; cdr3_aa: CAISEGKGVGETQYF; cdr3_nt: TGTGCCATCAGTGAGGGGAAGGGAGTGGGGGAGACCCAGTACTTC
j_call: TRBJ2-3; v_call: TRBV29-1; clone_size: NA; cdr3_length: 12; d_call: TRBD1; cdr3_aa: CSVAEAQGVADF; cdr3_nt: TGCAGCGTTGCAGAAGCACAGGGGGTTGCGGATTTT